This T cell receptor (beta chain) was identified during a study of blood T cell repertoires in COVID-19. At the level of the study: Donors in the United States, Italy and Spain gave samples during acute or convalescent COVID-19.

Method: immunoSEQ multiplex PCR; TCRdb's copy keeps in-frame clones and lacks some. The table shows roughly 250,000 clones, with 70% to 90% occurring only once. Germline V gene lookup returns CDR1 SGHRS and CDR2 YFSETQ. V lost 0 bases to trimming and J lost 4 bases; unmatched junction nucleotides: 5. This CDR3 has 16 amino acids. The table lists this clone with a count of one. Additional DNA sequences in this sample encode the identical CDR3. This chain links TRBV5-1 with TRBJ2-2, with 8 bases that match TRBD1. The receptor was derived from a woman between 40 and 55 years old with acute or convalescent COVID-19. Sequencing was carried out using peripheral blood. The CDR3 sequence: CASSLAGQGGTGELFF. CDR3 in DNA: TGCGCCAGCAGCTTGGCCGGACAGGGCGGCACCGGGGAGCTGTTTTTT.